This TCR beta chain was documented in a study of blood T cell repertoires in COVID-19. Profiled with immunoSEQ multiplex PCR; TCRdb holds only in-frame clones, not every one. The sample carries approximately 360,000 clones, more than 70% recorded once. Per germline, CDR1 LNHDA and CDR2 SQIVND (reference sequence). J was trimmed by 5 bases and V by 5 bases; bases with no gene match: 19. The CDR3 runs to 18 residues. The rearrangement links TRBV19 to TRBJ1-1; TRBD1 aligns across 8 bases. This clonotype was obtained from a man between 35 and 55 years old with acute or convalescent COVID-19. The sequencing sample was made of peripheral blood. The CDR3: CASSRGQRTGFLGTEAFF. CDR3 DNA: TGTGCCAGTAGTCGGGGCCAAAGGACAGGGTTTCTTGGTACTGAAGCTTTCTTT.